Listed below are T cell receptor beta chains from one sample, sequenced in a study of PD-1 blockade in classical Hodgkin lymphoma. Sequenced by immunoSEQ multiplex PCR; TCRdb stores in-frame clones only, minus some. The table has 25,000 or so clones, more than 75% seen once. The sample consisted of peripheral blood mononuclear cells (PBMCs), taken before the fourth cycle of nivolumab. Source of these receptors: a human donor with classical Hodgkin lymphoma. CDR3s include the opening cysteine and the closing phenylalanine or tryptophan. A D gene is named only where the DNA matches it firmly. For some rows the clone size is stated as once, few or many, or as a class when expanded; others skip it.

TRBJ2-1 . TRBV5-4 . CASSLVPARNEQFF TGTGCCAGCAGCTTGGTCCCGGCCCGAAATGAGCAGTTCTTC
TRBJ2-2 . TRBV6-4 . CASSDSRQTNTGELFF TGTGCCAGCAGTGACTCGCGGCAAACGAACACCGGGGAGCTGTTTTTT
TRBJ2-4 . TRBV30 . CAWTPRVGDIQYF TGTGCCTGGACTCCCAGGGTGGGGGACATTCAGTACTTC
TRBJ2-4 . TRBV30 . CAWTGHSKENIQYF TGTGCCTGGACCGGACACTCCAAGGAAAACATTCAGTACTTC
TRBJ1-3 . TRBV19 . CASTPWIGGTGNTIYF TGTGCCAGTACCCCCTGGATTGGGGGGACTGGAAACACCATATATTTT
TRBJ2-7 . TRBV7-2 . CASSPYGGEPDEQYF TGTGCCAGCAGCCCGTATGGTGGGGAACCCGACGAGCAGTACTTC
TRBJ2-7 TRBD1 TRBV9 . CASSVGTGTEYYEQYF TGTGCCAGCAGCGTAGGAACCGGGACAGAATACTACGAGCAGTACTTC
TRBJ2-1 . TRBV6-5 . CASSYSRYNEQFF TGTGCCAGCAGTTACAGCAGGTACAATGAGCAGTTCTTC
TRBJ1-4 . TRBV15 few CATSRDGGPGEKLFF TGTGCCACCAGTAGAGATGGGGGGCCGGGTGAAAAACTGTTTTTT
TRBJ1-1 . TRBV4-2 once CASSHPGTEAFF TGTGCCAGCAGCCACCCCGGGACCGAAGCTTTCTTT
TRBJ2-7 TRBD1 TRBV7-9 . CASSLGYGQEKVYEQYF TGTGCCAGCAGCTTAGGTTACGGACAGGAGAAAGTCTACGAGCAGTACTTC
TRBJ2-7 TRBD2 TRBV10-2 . CASSEWREGDEQYF TGCGCCAGCAGTGAGTGGCGGGAGGGGGACGAGCAGTACTTC
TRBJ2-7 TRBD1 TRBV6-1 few CATIPQTGSSYEQYF TGTGCCACCATACCACAGACAGGGTCTTCCTACGAGCAGTACTTC
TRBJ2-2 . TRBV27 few CASSLRGELFF TGTGCCAGCAGTTTACGAGGGGAGCTGTTTTTT